Sequencing of this TCR beta chain was carried out in a study of T cells after yellow fever vaccination. Study conclusions and caveats: Few clonotypes appeared in both CD4 and CD8 compartments. The study re-detected most primary-vaccination clones after the booster (roughly 95% CD4, 88% CD8).

This clonotype was observed a few times. Its cognate antigen is unknown. The TCR cDNA carried a universal primer site and UMIs from 5'RACE template switching. TCRdb re-analysed the 5' RACE reads in MiXCR, keeping a single row per CDR3 protein. This table has a few hundred thousand distinct CDR3 sequences, 8.1% appearing once. The clonotype was recovered from a man aged 18 to 30 who received the YFV17D yellow fever vaccine. Sequencing used PBMCs, obtained more than 35 days after the first yellow fever vaccination.

The CDR3 spells CASSQNGHGFDEQYF. Written as DNA, the CDR3 is TGTGCCAGCTCACAGAATGGACACGGGTTCGACGAGCAGTACTTC. The V gene is TRBV18, the J gene TRBJ2-7, with a tentative D call TRBD1 (5 bases). The germline V and J ends were trimmed by 4 bases and 5 bases, with 18 bases remaining between them. Germline V gene data show CDR1 as KGHSH and CDR2 as LQKENI. The CDR3 is 15 amino acids.